This is a list of T cell receptor beta chains from one sample in a study of cytomegalovirus exposure and HLA in healthy donors. Data came from immunoSEQ multiplex PCR; TCRdb stores just in-frame clones and leaves some out. The sample lists 200,000 to 250,000 clones, around four fifths seen once, with 3% to 4% in the top ten. The sample taken for sequencing was PBMCs. Receptors were obtained from a male donor in good health and CMV-seronegative. CDR3s include the opening cysteine and the closing phenylalanine or tryptophan. The order of the fields is V gene, D gene, J gene, clone size, CDR3 protein, CDR3 DNA. The D gene is left open where the match is weak. Not every row has a clone size; where given, it reads once, few, many or a size class.

V: TRBV18
D: TRBD2
J: TRBJ2-2
size: -
CDR3: CASSRRPGLAGRASNTGELFF
DNA: TGTGCCAGCTCTCGCAGACCGGGACTAGCGGGGCGAGCCTCGAACACCGGGGAGCTGTTTTTT

V: TRBV15
D: TRBD2
J: TRBJ2-5
size: -
CDR3: CATSGTLGLGTISETQYF
DNA: TGTGCCACCAGCGGAACCCTGGGGCTTGGGACTATTTCCGAGACCCAGTACTTC

V: TRBV7-9
D: TRBD1
J: TRBJ1-1
size: -
CDR3: CASSAAQGSGTEAFF
DNA: TGTGCCAGCAGCGCAGCACAGGGGTCGGGCACTGAAGCTTTCTTT

V: TRBV7-2
D: TRBD2
J: TRBJ2-1
size: -
CDR3: CASSRSGRVNNEQFF
DNA: TGTGCCAGCAGCCGCAGCGGGAGGGTTAACAATGAGCAGTTCTTC

V: TRBV7-2
D: -
J: TRBJ1-5
size: few
CDR3: CASSPEVGVYQPQHF
DNA: TGTGCCAGCAGCCCCGAGGTAGGAGTCTATCAGCCCCAGCATTTT

V: TRBV7-6
D: TRBD1
J: TRBJ1-4
size: -
CDR3: CASSLDPPTGQGLLNEKLFF
DNA: TGTGCCAGCAGCTTAGACCCCCCTACAGGACAGGGTCTTCTTAATGAAAAACTGTTTTTT

V: TRBV15
D: -
J: TRBJ2-7
size: -
CDR3: CATSRVRQSYEQYF
DNA: TGTGCCACCAGCAGAGTCAGGCAGTCCTACGAGCAGTACTTC

V: TRBV5-1
D: TRBD2
J: TRBJ2-7
size: -
CDR3: CASSLGLAGGVSEQYF
DNA: TGCGCCAGCAGCCTCGGACTAGCGGGAGGAGTATCCGAGCAGTACTTC

V: TRBV2
D: TRBD2
J: TRBJ2-1
size: -
CDR3: CASSGLAGGPRGEQFF
DNA: TGTGCCAGCAGTGGACTAGCGGGAGGGCCTAGGGGGGAGCAGTTCTTC

V: TRBV7-2
D: TRBD1
J: TRBJ2-5
size: -
CDR3: CASSSGDRGLPQETQYF
DNA: TGTGCCAGCAGCTCTGGGGACAGGGGGCTCCCCCAAGAGACCCAGTACTTC

V: TRBV5-1
D: TRBD1
J: TRBJ1-1
size: few
CDR3: CASSTGQERAEAFF
DNA: TGCGCCAGCAGCACCGGACAGGAGAGGGCTGAAGCTTTCTTT

V: TRBV19
D: -
J: TRBJ2-1
size: -
CDR3: CASSIDRPGPNEQFF
DNA: TGTGCCAGTAGTATAGATCGCCCAGGGCCCAATGAGCAGTTCTTC